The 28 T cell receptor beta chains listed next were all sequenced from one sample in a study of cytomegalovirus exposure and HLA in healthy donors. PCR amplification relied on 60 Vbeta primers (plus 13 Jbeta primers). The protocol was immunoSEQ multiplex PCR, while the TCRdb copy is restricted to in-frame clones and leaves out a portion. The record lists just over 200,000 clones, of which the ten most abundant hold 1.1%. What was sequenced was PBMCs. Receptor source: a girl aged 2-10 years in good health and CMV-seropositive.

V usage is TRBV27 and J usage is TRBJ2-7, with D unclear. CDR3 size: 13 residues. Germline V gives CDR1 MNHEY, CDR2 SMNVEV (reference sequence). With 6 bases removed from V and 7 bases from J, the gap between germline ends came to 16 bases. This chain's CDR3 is CASRFRQSREQYF. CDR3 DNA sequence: TGTGCCAGCAGGTTTAGGCAATCGCGGGAGCAGTACTTC.

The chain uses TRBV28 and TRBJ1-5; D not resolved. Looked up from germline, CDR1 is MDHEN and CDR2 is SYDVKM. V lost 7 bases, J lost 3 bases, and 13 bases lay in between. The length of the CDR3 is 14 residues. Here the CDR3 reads CASNRNRFNQPQHF. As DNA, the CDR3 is TGTGCCAGCAATCGTAACAGATTCAATCAGCCCCAGCATTTT.

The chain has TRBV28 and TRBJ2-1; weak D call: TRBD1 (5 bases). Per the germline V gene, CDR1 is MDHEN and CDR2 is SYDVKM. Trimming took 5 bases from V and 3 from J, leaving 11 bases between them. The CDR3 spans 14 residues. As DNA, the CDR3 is TGTGCCAGCAGTCCCCCGGACAACTACAATGAGCAGTTCTTC. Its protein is CASSPPDNYNEQFF. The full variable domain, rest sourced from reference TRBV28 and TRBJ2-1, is DVKVTQSSRYLVKRTGEKVFLECVQDMDHENMFWYRQDPGLGLRLIYFSYDVKMKEKGDIPEGYSVSREKKERFSLILESASTNQTSMYLCASSPPDNYNEQFFGPGTRLTVL.

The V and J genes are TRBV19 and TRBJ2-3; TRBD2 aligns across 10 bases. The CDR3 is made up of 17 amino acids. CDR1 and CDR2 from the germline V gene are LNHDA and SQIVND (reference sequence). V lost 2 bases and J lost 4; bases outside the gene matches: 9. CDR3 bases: TGTGCCAGTAGTATATCGGCTAGCGGGAGTTCCGCAGATACGCAGTATTTT. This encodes CASSISASGSSADTQYF.

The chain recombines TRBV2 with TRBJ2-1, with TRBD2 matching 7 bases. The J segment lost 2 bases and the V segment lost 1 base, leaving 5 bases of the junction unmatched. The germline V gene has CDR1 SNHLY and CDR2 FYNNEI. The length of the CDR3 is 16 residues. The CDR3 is CASSEGGSRTYNEQFF. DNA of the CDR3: TGTGCCAGCAGTGAAGGCGGGAGTCGGACCTACAATGAGCAGTTCTTC.

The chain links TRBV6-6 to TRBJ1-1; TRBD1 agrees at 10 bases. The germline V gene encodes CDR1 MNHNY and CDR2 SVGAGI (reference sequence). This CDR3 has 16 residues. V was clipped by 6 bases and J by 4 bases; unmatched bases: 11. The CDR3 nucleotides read TGTGCCAGCAGCCGCAGCCGGGACAGGGGCTCCACTGAAGCTTTCTTT. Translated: CASSRSRDRGSTEAFF.

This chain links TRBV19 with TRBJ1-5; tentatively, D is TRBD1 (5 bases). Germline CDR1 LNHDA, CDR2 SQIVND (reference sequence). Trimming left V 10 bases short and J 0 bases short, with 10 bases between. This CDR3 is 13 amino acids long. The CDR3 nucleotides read TGTGCCACCCGGGGGTATAGCAATCAGCCCCAGCATTTT. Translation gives CATRGYSNQPQHF. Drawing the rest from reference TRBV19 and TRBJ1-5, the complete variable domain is DGGITQSPKYLFRKEGQNVTLSCEQNLNHDAMYWYRQDPGQGLRLIYYSQIVNDFQKGDIAEGYSVSREKKESFPLTVTSAQKNPTAFYLCATRGYSNQPQHFGDGTRLSIL.

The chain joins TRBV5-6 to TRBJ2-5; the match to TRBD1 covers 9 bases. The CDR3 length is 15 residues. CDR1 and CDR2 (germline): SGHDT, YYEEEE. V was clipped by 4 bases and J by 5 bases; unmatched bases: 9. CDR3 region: CASSKGTGLGETQYF. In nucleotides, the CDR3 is TGTGCCAGCAGCAAAGGGACAGGGTTGGGGGAGACCCAGTACTTC.

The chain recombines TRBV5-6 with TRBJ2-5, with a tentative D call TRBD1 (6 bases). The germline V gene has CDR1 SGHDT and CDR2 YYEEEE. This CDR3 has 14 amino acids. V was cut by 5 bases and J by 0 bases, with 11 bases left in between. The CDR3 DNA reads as TGTGCCAGCAGTCGGGACAATTACCAAGAGACCCAGTACTTC. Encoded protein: CASSRDNYQETQYF.

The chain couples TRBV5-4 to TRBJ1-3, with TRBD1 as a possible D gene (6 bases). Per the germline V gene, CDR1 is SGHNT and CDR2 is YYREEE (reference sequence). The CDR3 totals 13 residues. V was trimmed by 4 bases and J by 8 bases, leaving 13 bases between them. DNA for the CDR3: TGTGCCAGCAGCCAGGGACAATCAGACACCATATATTTT. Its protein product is CASSQGQSDTIYF.

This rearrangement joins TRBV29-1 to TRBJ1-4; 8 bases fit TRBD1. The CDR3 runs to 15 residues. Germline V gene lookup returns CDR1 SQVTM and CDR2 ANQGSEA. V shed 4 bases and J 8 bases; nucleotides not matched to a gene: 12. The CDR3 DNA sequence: TGCAGCGTTGCCCGGGCCGGGACAGGCACCGAAAAACTGTTTTTT. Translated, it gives CSVARAGTGTEKLFF.

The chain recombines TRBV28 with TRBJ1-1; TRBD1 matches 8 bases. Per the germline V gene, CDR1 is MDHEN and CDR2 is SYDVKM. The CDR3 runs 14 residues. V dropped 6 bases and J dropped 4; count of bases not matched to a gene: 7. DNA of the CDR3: TGTGCCAGCAGCCCCGGACAGGGTGGCACTGAAGCTTTCTTT. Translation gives CASSPGQGGTEAFF. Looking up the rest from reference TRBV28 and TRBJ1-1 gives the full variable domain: DVKVTQSSRYLVKRTGEKVFLECVQDMDHENMFWYRQDPGLGLRLIYFSYDVKMKEKGDIPEGYSVSREKKERFSLILESASTNQTSMYLCASSPGQGGTEAFFGQGTRLTVV.

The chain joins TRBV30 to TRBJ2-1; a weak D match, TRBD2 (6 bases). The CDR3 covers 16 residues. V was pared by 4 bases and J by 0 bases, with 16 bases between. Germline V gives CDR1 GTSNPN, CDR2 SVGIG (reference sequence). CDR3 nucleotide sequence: TGTGCCTGGACGATTAGCGGCCCAAGCTCCTACAATGAGCAGTTCTTC. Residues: CAWTISGPSSYNEQFF.

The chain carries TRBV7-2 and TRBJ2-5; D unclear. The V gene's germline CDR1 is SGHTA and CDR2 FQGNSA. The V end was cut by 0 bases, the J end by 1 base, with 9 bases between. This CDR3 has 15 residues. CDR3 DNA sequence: TGTGCCAGCAGCTTAGCGTGGCAGGTCCAAGAGACCCAGTACTTC. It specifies CASSLAWQVQETQYF.

The CDR3 sequence: CAWSVPANYGYTF. Here the CDR3 DNA reads TGTGCCTGGAGTGTACCAGCGAACTATGGCTACACCTTC. The chain carries TRBV30 and TRBJ1-2; D gene unclear. The CDR3 extends over 13 amino acids. Germline CDR1 is GTSNPN and CDR2 is SVGIG (reference sequence). Trimming shortened V by 0 bases and J by 2 bases, and 7 bases separated the two germline ends. The full variable domain, rest sourced from reference TRBV30 and TRBJ1-2, is SQTIHQWPATLVQPVGSPLSLECTVEGTSNPNLYWYRQAAGRGLQLLFYSVGIGQISSEVPQNLSASRPQDRQFILSSKKLLLSDSGFYLCAWSVPANYGYTFGSGTRLTVV.

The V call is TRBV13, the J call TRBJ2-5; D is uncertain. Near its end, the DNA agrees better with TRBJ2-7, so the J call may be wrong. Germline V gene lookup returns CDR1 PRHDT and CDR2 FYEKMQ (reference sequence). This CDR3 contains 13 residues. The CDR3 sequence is CASSLLFSYEQYF. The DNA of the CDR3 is TGTGCCAGCAGCTTATTGTTTTCCTACGAGCAGTACTTC.

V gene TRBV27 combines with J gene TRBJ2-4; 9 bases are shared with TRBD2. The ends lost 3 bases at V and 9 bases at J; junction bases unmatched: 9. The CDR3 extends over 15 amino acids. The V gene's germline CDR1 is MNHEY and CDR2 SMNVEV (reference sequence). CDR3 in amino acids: CASSLLAGGPGIQYF. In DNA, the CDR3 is TGTGCCAGCAGTTTGTTGGCGGGAGGGCCGGGCATTCAGTACTTC.

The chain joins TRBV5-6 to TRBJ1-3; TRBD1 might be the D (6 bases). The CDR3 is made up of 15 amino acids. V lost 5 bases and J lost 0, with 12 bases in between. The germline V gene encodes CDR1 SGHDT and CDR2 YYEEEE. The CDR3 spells CASSRTEASGNTIYF. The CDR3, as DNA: TGTGCCAGCAGTCGGACAGAAGCCTCTGGAAACACCATATATTTT.

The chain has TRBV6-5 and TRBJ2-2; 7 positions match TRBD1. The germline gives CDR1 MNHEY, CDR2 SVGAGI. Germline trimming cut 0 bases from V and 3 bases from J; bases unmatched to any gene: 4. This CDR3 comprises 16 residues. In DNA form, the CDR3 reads TGTGCCAGCAGTTACTCGGCCCAGGGGGACACCGGGGAGCTGTTTTTT. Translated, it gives CASSYSAQGDTGELFF.

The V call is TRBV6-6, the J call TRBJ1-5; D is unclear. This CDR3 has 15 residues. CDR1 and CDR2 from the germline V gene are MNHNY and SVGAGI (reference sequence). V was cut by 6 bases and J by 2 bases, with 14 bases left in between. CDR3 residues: CASSNRGQGNQPQHF. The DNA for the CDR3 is TGTGCCAGCAGCAACCGAGGGCAGGGCAATCAGCCCCAGCATTTT.

This CDR3 is CASSSFSYEQYF. The CDR3 DNA sequence: TGTGCCAGCAGTTCCTTCTCCTACGAGCAGTACTTC. J is TRBJ2-5 and V is TRBV6-5, with D unresolved. The end of the DNA is better explained by TRBJ2-7, so the J call may be wrong. The CDR3 loop spans 12 amino acids. Germline lookup yields CDR1 MNHEY and CDR2 SVGAGI.

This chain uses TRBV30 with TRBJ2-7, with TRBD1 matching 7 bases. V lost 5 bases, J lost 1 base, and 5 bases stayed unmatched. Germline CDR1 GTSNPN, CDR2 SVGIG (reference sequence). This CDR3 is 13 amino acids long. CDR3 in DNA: TGTGCCTGGGGGCAGGGGGTTTCCTACGAGCAGTACTTC. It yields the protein CAWGQGVSYEQYF.

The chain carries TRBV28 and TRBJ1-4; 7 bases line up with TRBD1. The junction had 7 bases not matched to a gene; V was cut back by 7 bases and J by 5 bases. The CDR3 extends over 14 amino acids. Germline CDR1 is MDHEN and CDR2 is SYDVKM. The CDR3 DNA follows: TGTGCCAGCACCCGGGCAGGGGGGAATGAAAAACTGTTTTTT. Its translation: CASTRAGGNEKLFF.

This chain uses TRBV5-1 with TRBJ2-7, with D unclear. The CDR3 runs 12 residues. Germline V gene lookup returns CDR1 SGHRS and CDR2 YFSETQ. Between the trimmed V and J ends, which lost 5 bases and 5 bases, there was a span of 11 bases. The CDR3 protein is CASRGERDEQYF. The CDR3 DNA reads TGCGCCAGCAGAGGTGAACGGGACGAGCAGTACTTC.

DNA for the CDR3: TGTGCCAGCAGCTTAAGGCGGGAGAGCACAGATACGCAGTATTTT. It translates to CASSLRRESTDTQYF. The rearrangement links TRBV7-3 to TRBJ2-3; 7 bases map to TRBD2. The germline CDR1 and CDR2 sequences are SGHTA and FQGTGA. The CDR3 is 15 residues long. The ends lost 1 base at V and 0 bases at J; junction bases unmatched: 1.

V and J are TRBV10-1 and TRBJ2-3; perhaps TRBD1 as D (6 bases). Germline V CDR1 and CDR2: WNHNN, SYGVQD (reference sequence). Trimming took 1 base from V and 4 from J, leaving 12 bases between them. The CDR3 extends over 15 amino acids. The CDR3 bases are TGCGCCAGCAGTGAGTTCAACAGGGATTCAGATACGCAGTATTTT. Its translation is CASSEFNRDSDTQYF.

CDR3 residues: CASSVEGGTGDEQYF. The CDR3 coding sequence is TGTGCCAGCAGCGTAGAGGGGGGGACAGGGGACGAGCAGTACTTC. The chain recombines TRBV9 with TRBJ2-7, with 10 bases matching TRBD1. Looked up from germline, CDR1 is SGDLS and CDR2 is YYNGEE. This CDR3 is built from 15 residues. Trimming cost V 0 bases and J 5 bases; bases outside gene matches: 5. Drawing the rest from reference TRBV9 and TRBJ2-7, the complete variable domain is DSGVTQTPKHLITATGQRVTLRCSPRSGDLSVYWYQQSLDQGLQFLIQYYNGEERAKGNILERFSAQQFPDLHSELNLSSLELGDSALYFCASSVEGGTGDEQYFGPGTRLTVT.

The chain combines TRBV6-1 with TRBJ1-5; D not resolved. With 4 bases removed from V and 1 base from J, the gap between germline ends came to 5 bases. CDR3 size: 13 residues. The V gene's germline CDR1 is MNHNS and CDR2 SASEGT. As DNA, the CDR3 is TGTGCCAGCAGTGTACAGAGCAATCAGCCCCAGCATTTT. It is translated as CASSVQSNQPQHF.